The present T cell receptor (beta chain) was sequenced within a study of blood T cell repertoires in COVID-19. Study-level information: Both acute and convalescent COVID-19 samples were obtained from the United States, Italy and Spain. From T cells, B-cell-depleted T cells, or PBMCs came the material, which was cDNA or gDNA.

The CDR3 totals 12 residues. Trimming pared 2 bases from V and 6 bases from J, leaving 8 bases between. Germline CDR1 MNHEY, CDR2 SVGAGI. In the original workflow: Reference gene primers were amplified, and this amplification served to estimate nucleated cell counts. Measured with immunoSEQ multiplex PCR; TCRdb has only the in-frame clones, and not every one. V, J and clone size are those of that table, while D and trimming were read from the DNA. The sample lists 70,000 or so clones; roughly 74% were seen once. Sequencing was done on a sample of peripheral blood. The source is a human donor in a cohort sampled during active COVID-19. V is TRBV6-5 and J is TRBJ2-7; D may be TRBD2 (6 bases). The CDR3 coding sequence is TGTGCCAGCAGTTACGGAGGGGCCGAGCAGTACTTC. As protein: CASSYGGAEQYF.